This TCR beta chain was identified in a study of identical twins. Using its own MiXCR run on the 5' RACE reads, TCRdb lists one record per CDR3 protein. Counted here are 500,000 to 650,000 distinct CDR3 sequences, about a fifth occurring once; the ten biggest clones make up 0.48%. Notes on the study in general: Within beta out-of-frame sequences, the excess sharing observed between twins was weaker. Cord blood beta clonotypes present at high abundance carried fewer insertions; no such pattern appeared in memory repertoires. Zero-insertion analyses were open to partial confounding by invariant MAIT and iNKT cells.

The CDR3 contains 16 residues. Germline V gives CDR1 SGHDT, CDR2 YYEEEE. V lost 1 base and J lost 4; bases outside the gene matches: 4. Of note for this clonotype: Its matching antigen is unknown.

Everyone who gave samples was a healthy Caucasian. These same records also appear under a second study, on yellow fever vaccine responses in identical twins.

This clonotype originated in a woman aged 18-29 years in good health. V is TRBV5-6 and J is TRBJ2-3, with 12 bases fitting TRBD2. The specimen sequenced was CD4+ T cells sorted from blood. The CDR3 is CASSLRTSGAPDTQYF. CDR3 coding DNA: TGTGCCAGCAGCTTGAGGACTAGCGGGGCCCCAGATACGCAGTATTTT. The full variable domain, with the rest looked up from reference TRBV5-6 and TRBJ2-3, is DAGVTQSPTHLIKTRGQQVTLRCSPKSGHDTVSWYQQALGQGPQFIFQYYEEEERQRGNFPDRFSGHQFPNYSSELNVNALLLGDSALYLCASSLRTSGAPDTQYFGPGTRLTVL.